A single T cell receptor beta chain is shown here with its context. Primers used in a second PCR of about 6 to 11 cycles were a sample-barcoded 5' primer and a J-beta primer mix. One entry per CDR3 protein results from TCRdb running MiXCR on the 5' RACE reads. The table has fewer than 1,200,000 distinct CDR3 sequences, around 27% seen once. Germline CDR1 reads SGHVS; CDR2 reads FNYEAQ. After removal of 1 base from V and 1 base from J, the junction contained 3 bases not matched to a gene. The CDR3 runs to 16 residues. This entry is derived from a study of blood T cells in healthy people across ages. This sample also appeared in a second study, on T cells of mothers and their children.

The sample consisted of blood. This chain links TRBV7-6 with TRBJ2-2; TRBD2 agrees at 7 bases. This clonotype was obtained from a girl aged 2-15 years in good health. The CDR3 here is CASSLVLAVNTGELFF. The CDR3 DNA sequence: TGTGCCAGCAGCTTAGTTCTAGCGGTGAACACCGGGGAGCTGTTTTTT.